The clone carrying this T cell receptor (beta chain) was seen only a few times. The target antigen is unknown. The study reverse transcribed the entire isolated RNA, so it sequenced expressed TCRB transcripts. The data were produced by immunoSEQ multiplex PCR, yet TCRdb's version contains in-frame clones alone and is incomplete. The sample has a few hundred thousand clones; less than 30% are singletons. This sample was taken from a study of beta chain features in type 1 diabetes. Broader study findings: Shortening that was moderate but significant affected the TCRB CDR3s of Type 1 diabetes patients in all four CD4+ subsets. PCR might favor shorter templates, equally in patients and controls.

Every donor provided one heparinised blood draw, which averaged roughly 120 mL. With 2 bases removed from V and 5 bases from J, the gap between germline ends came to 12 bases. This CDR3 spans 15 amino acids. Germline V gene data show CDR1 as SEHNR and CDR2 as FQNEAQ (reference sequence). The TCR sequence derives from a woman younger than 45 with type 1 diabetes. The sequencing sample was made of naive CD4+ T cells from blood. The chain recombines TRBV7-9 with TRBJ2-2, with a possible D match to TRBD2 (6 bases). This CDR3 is CASSLSDLATGELFF. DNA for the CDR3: TGTGCCAGCAGCTTAAGCGATCTAGCGACCGGGGAGCTGTTTTTT.